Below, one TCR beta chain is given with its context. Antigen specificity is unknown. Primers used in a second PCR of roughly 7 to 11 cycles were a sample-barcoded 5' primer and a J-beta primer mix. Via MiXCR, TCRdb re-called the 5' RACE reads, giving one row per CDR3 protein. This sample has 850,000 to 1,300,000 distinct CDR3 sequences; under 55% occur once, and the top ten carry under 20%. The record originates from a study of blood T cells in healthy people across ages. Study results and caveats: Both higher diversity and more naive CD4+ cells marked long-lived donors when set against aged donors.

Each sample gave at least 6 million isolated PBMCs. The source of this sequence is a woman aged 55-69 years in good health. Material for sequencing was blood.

CDR3 bases: TGCAGCGTTGAAGAGGGATCGGTTAGCTCCTACAATGAGCAGTTCTTC. As protein: CSVEEGSVSSYNEQFF. V is TRBV29-1 and J is TRBJ2-1; D is undetermined. The ends were cut back, 0 bases at V and 0 bases at J, with 12 bases in the middle. Germline CDR1 and CDR2: SQVTM and ANQGSEA. CDR3 size: 16 residues.